Listed below are T cell receptor beta chains from one sample, sequenced in a study of tumor-infiltrating lymphocytes in localized non-small cell lung cancer. TCRdb's copy holds only in-frame clones and misses some; the assay was immunoSEQ multiplex PCR. The sample holds some 2,700 clones, about three fifths seen once. Specimen: uninvolved lung tissue not adjacent to the tumor. These receptors were taken from a human donor with non-small cell lung cancer. The CDR3 runs from the conserved cysteine through the conserved F or W. The order of the fields is J gene, clone size, V gene, D gene, CDR3 DNA, CDR3 protein. A D gene is named only where the DNA matches it firmly. Clone size is shown for a subset of rows, as once, few, many or a class of expanded clone.

TRBJ2-5 | few | TRBV7-9 | . | TGTGCCAGCAGCCCCACCGCAGCGCAAGCACAGACCCAGTACTTC | CASSPTAAQAQTQYF
TRBJ2-5 | . | TRBV7-2 | TRBD2 | TGTGCCAGCAGCACTTCGACAGCGGGGGGAGGTGAGACCCAGTACTTC | CASSTSTAGGGETQYF
TRBJ2-5 | . | TRBV30 | . | TGTGCCTGGAGTGTACAGGCTGGGGAGACCCAGTACTTC | CAWSVQAGETQYF
TRBJ2-7 | once | TRBV27 | . | TGTGCCAGCAGTTCTACTATGGCCTACGAGCAGTACTTC | CASSSTMAYEQYF
TRBJ1-1 | . | TRBV30 | . | TGTGCCTGGAGTAAGAGGGCCCATGAAGCTTTCTTT | CAWSKRAHEAFF
TRBJ1-3 | few | TRBV9 | TRBD1 | TGTGCCAGCAGCAAGGGACAGAGCTCTGGAAACACCATATATTTT | CASSKGQSSGNTIYF
TRBJ2-3 | . | TRBV5-1 | . | TGCGCCAGCGGGGACGGGGCCACAGATACGCAGTATTTT | CASGDGATDTQYF
TRBJ1-5 | . | TRBV6-5 | TRBD1 | TGTGCCAGCGGCCGGGACAGGACTAATCAGCCCCAGCATTTT | CASGRDRTNQPQHF
TRBJ2-7 | few | TRBV2 | TRBD2 | TGTGCCAGCAGTAGCGGGAGGGAATACGAGCAGTACTTC | CASSSGREYEQYF
TRBJ2-5 | . | TRBV30 | TRBD2 | TGTGCCTGGAGTCGCGGGAGGGCGGAGGAGACCCAGTACTTC | CAWSRGRAEETQYF
TRBJ1-4 | few | TRBV5-1 | TRBD1 | TGCGCCAGCAGCTTGGGGACAGGGGTTGAGAAACTGTTTTTT | CASSLGTGVEKLFF
TRBJ2-7 | few | TRBV11-2 | . | TGTGCCAGCAGCTTAGTGGGACAAAACGAGCAGTACTTC | CASSLVGQNEQYF
TRBJ1-3 | . | TRBV7-7 | TRBD1 | TGTGCTAGCAGCTCCGGACAGGGGAGTAACACCATATATTTT | CASSSGQGSNTIYF
TRBJ2-7 | . | TRBV30 | . | TGTGCCGGCACAGTCTCCTACGAGCAGTACTTC | CAGTVSYEQYF
TRBJ2-7 | medium-sized | TRBV6-5 | TRBD2 | TGTGCCAGCATCACCCTAGCGGGAGATCACTACGAGCAGTACTTC | CASITLAGDHYEQYF
TRBJ2-3 | . | TRBV6-1 | . | TGTGCCAGCAGTGATCCCGGGAATACGCAGTATTTT | CASSDPGNTQYF
TRBJ1-2 | few | TRBV11-2 | . | TGTGCCAGCAGCTTAGACTCGACGAGGGGCTGGGTCTATGGCTACACCTTC | CASSLDSTRGWVYGYTF
TRBJ2-5 | once | TRBV5-1 | . | TGCGCCAGCACCTCGGCGGGTGCATACGAAGCGGCCCAGTACTTC | CASTSAGAYEAAQYF
TRBJ2-3 | . | TRBV11-2 | . | TGTGCCAGCAGCTTATCCCGGGAAGATACGCAGTATTTT | CASSLSREDTQYF
TRBJ1-2 | . | TRBV7-2 | . | TGTGCCAGCAGCTTAGCCGGGACACCTAACTATGGCTACACCTTC | CASSLAGTPNYGYTF
TRBJ1-5 | . | TRBV30 | . | TGTGCCTGGGGGAGGGACAATCAGCCCCAGCATTTT | CAWGRDNQPQHF
TRBJ1-1 | . | TRBV14 | TRBD1 | TGTGCCAGCAGCGATCGACAGGGGAGTATGAACACTGAAGCTTTCTTT | CASSDRQGSMNTEAFF
TRBJ1-5 | . | TRBV19 | . | TGTGCCAGTAGTATTGGTCAGCCCCAGCATTTT | CASSIGQPQHF
TRBJ2-5 | . | TRBV29-1 | TRBD1 | TGCAGCGCACTTACTCAACAGGGGCTCCAAGAGACCCAGTACTTC | CSALTQQGLQETQYF
TRBJ1-1 | . | TRBV28 | . | TGTGCCAGCAGTTCACCGGGGGCTGGTAGGACTGAAGCTTTCTTT | CASSSPGAGRTEAFF
TRBJ2-2 | . | TRBV7-2 | TRBD1 | TGTGCCAGCAGTGAGTCCGGGACAGTCACCGGGGAGCTGTTTTTT | CASSESGTVTGELFF
TRBJ2-1 | . | TRBV19 | TRBD1 | TGTGCCACCCGGGACAGTATACGTCATGAGCAGTTCTTC | CATRDSIRHEQFF
TRBJ2-4 | . | TRBV29-1 | . | TGCAGCGCCTCCGTAGGAGGGCCAGCGGTAGCCAAAAACATTCAGTACTTC | CSASVGGPAVAKNIQYF
TRBJ1-2 | few | TRBV5-1 | TRBD1 | TGCGCCAGCGGGACAGGGGGCGGCTACACCTTC | CASGTGGGYTF
TRBJ2-5 | medium-sized | TRBV2 | . | TGTGCCAGCAGTGAAGCGCTTGGGGGATGGGAGACCCAGTACTTC | CASSEALGGWETQYF
TRBJ2-3 | . | TRBV5-1 | TRBD2 | TGCGCCAGCAGCTTACCTAGCGGGATCACAGATACGCAGTATTTT | CASSLPSGITDTQYF
TRBJ1-2 | . | TRBV7-8 | . | TGTGCCAGCAGCTTAGGCCAGGGGTGGCTCTATGGCTACACCTTC | CASSLGQGWLYGYTF
TRBJ2-3 | once | TRBV6-5 | . | TGTGCCAGCAGTTACTCGGACTTCACAGATACGCAGTATTTT | CASSYSDFTDTQYF
TRBJ2-6 | . | TRBV15 | . | TGTGCCACCAGCAGAGATATAGGGGGGACCGGGGCCAACGTCCTGACTTTC | CATSRDIGGTGANVLTF
TRBJ2-7 | . | TRBV9 | . | TGTGCCAGCAGCGTAGCGTCTAGCTCCTACGAGCAGTACTTC | CASSVASSSYEQYF
TRBJ2-1 | . | TRBV6-5 | TRBD1 | TGTGCCAGCAGGGAACAGGGGTACTACAATGAGCAGTTCTTC | CASREQGYYNEQFF
TRBJ2-1 | . | TRBV11-1 | . | TGTGCCAGCAGCCCTCAGGGGAAATACAATGAGCAGTTCTTC | CASSPQGKYNEQFF
TRBJ2-3 | few | TRBV4-1 | TRBD1 | TGCGCCAGCAGTCGGGACAGGGGGGTAACAGATACGCAGTATTTT | CASSRDRGVTDTQYF
TRBJ1-3 | . | TRBV5-1 | . | TGCGCCAGCAGCTTGGCAGGATCCGGCTCTGGAAACACCATATATTTT | CASSLAGSGSGNTIYF
TRBJ2-2 | . | TRBV5-4 | . | TGTGCCAGCAGCCGGGACTCCAACACCGGGGAGCTGTTTTTT | CASSRDSNTGELFF
TRBJ2-5 | . | TRBV7-2 | . | TGTGCCAGCAGCTCTATGTACCAAGAGACCCAGTACTTC | CASSSMYQETQYF
TRBJ2-5 | . | TRBV29-1 | . | TGCAGCGTTGAGGAGGGCCCAGTGGAGACCCAGTACTTC | CSVEEGPVETQYF
TRBJ2-3 | once | TRBV5-1 | . | TGCGCCAGCAGCTTGGCGGGAGCTCGCACAGATACGCAGTATTTT | CASSLAGARTDTQYF
TRBJ2-1 | few | TRBV5-4 | . | TGTGCCAGCTCCCCCCGGCGGTCGAGGTACAATGAGCAGTTCTTC | CASSPRRSRYNEQFF
TRBJ2-1 | . | TRBV5-1 | TRBD2 | TGCGCCAGCAGCGTTACTAGCGGGAGTTTAAATGAGCAGTTCTTC | CASSVTSGSLNEQFF